These 32 T cell receptor beta chains came from one sample sequenced in a study of technical replicates of blood from several donors. The assay was immunoSEQ multiplex PCR, and TCRdb's table has in-frame clones only and misses some. The sample lists some 70,000 clones; roughly 92% were seen once. The source material was T cells isolated from PBMCs. The source of these receptors is a human donor in good health.

The J gene is TRBJ2-7, the V gene TRBV6-1; D is uncertain. Trimming took 6 bases from V and 1 from J, leaving 10 bases between them. Germline CDR1 is MNHNS and CDR2 is SASEGT. This CDR3 has 13 residues. The CDR3 nucleotides read TGTGCCAGCAGCCCAGGCTCTTCCTACGAGCAGTACTTC. Its protein is CASSPGSSYEQYF.

The chain couples TRBV20-1 to TRBJ2-5; D uncertain. Germline V gene lookup returns CDR1 DFQATT and CDR2 SNEGSKA (reference sequence). The CDR3 is 11 residues long. V was shortened by 5 bases and J by 5 bases, with 9 bases between the two germline ends. As DNA, the CDR3 is TGCAGTGCTCCTAATATGGAGACCCAGTACTTC. Amino acid sequence: CSAPNMETQYF.

Only a few counts were recorded for this clone. This chain joins TRBV29-1 and TRBJ2-1; 9 bases agree with TRBD2. The J segment lost 0 bases and the V segment lost 2 bases, leaving 8 bases of the junction unmatched. The CDR3 loop spans 17 amino acids. In germline, CDR1 is SQVTM, CDR2 ANQGSEA. The DNA of the CDR3 is TGCAGCGTTGAACTAGCGGGATCTTTTTACTCCTACAATGAGCAGTTCTTC. It specifies CSVELAGSFYSYNEQFF.

This sequence joins TRBV19 and TRBJ2-1; a weak D match, TRBD1 (6 bases). Germline CDR1 reads LNHDA; CDR2 reads SQIVND (reference sequence). V shed 6 bases and J shed 2 bases, with 11 bases lying between them. The CDR3 covers 14 residues. The CDR3 nucleotides read TGTGCCAGTAGGACAGGCCAAGCCTACAATGAGCAGTTCTTC. Translation gives CASRTGQAYNEQFF.

The gene calls are TRBV5-4 and TRBJ2-7; TRBD2 agrees at 7 bases. The CDR3 runs 15 residues. CDR1 is SGHNT and CDR2 is YYREEE in the germline V gene (reference sequence). V lost 0 bases, J lost 3 bases, and 6 bases stayed unmatched. In nucleotides, the CDR3 is TGTGCCAGCAGCTTGGACCTAGCGGATATCTACGAGCAGTACTTC. Protein sequence: CASSLDLADIYEQYF.

V and J are TRBV7-8 and TRBJ2-2; D might be TRBD2 (5 bases). Germline CDR1 reads SGHVS; CDR2 reads FQNEAQ. CDR3 length: 14 amino acids. The ends were cut back, 5 bases at V and 4 bases at J, with 11 bases in the middle. The CDR3 spells CASSPRRVTGELFF. The CDR3 DNA is TGTGCCAGCAGCCCCCGGCGGGTCACCGGGGAGCTGTTTTTT.

The rearrangement joins TRBV6-1 to TRBJ2-5, with a weak D call TRBD1 (5 bases). This CDR3 has 14 amino acids. The V gene's germline CDR1 is MNHNS and CDR2 SASEGT. V was pared by 8 bases and J by 0 bases, with 13 bases between. The CDR3 is CASLSVRDQETQYF. The CDR3 nucleotides read TGTGCCAGCCTCAGCGTCAGGGACCAAGAGACCCAGTACTTC.

The chain links TRBV5-4 to TRBJ2-7; 9 bases are a match to TRBD1. The CDR3 totals 17 residues. The V gene end was trimmed by 1 base and the J gene end by 2 bases; junction bases not matched to a gene: 10. From germline, CDR1 is SGHNT and CDR2 YYREEE (reference sequence). The CDR3 spells CASSLSGRQGGTYEQYF. DNA for the CDR3: TGTGCCAGCAGCTTGTCAGGTCGACAGGGGGGGACCTACGAGCAGTACTTC.

V gene TRBV30 combines with J gene TRBJ1-1, with D perhaps matching TRBD1 (5 bases). The CDR3 length is 13 residues. Trimming removed 5 bases from V and 10 bases from J, with 20 bases in between. Germline V lookup: CDR1 GTSNPN, CDR2 SVGIG (reference sequence). The CDR3 loop reads CAWGWTSGLGAFF. For the CDR3, the DNA is TGTGCCTGGGGTTGGACATCCGGGCTTGGAGCTTTCTTT. The full variable domain, completed using reference TRBV30 and TRBJ1-1, is SQTIHQWPATLVQPVGSPLSLECTVEGTSNPNLYWYRQAAGRGLQLLFYSVGIGQISSEVPQNLSASRPQDRQFILSSKKLLLSDSGFYLCAWGWTSGLGAFFGQGTRLTVV.

The rearrangement links TRBV2 to TRBJ2-7, with 11 bases lining up with TRBD2. V lost 11 bases to trimming and J lost 2 bases; unmatched junction nucleotides: 11. This CDR3 is built from 15 residues. Germline V gene data show CDR1 as SNHLY and CDR2 as FYNNEI. CDR3 residues: CAFRTGTSGTYEQYF. In DNA form, the CDR3 reads TGTGCCTTCCGGACCGGGACTAGCGGAACCTACGAGCAGTACTTC.

This chain uses TRBV30 with TRBJ1-2, with TRBD1 as a possible D gene (5 bases). Looked up from germline, CDR1 is GTSNPN and CDR2 is SVGIG (reference sequence). The V end lost 1 base, the J end lost 6 bases, and 15 bases lay between the germline ends. There are 14 residues in the CDR3. The CDR3 sequence: CAWSELKRGNGYTF. CDR3 in DNA: TGTGCCTGGAGTGAACTCAAGCGGGGCAATGGCTACACCTTC.

The chain uses TRBV11-2 and TRBJ2-2; 7 nucleotides agree with TRBD2. CDR3 length equals 15 residues. CDR1 is SGHAT and CDR2 is FQNNGV in the germline V gene. Germline trimming cut 7 bases from V and 10 bases from J; bases unmatched to any gene: 15. The DNA for the CDR3 is TGTGCCAGCACCGATAGGGGAGGGCCTCTAGAGGAGCTGTTTTTT. This gives the protein CASTDRGGPLEELFF.

The chain couples TRBV5-1 to TRBJ2-7; maybe TRBD1 (5 bases). Germline CDR1 and CDR2: SGHRS and YFSETQ. With 0 bases removed from V and 2 bases from J, the gap between germline ends came to 15 bases. The CDR3 has 16 residues. The CDR3: CASSLGGIGATYEQYF. Written as DNA, the CDR3 is TGCGCCAGCAGCTTGGGAGGTATTGGGGCTACCTACGAGCAGTACTTC.

The J gene is TRBJ1-2, the V gene TRBV7-9; D is undetermined. Germline CDR1 reads SEHNR; CDR2 reads FQNEAQ (reference sequence). Trimming took off 4 bases at V and 5 bases at J, with 17 bases between the two ends. The CDR3 is 15 residues long. The CDR3 bases are TGTGCCAGCAGCTCTCCCGCCGGGAACCTATATGGCTACACCTTC. Amino acid sequence: CASSSPAGNLYGYTF.

The chain recombines TRBV7-9 with TRBJ2-3, with TRBD1 matching 8 bases. The CDR3 contains 15 residues. The ends lost 3 bases at V and 5 bases at J; junction bases unmatched: 7. In germline, CDR1 is SEHNR, CDR2 FQNEAQ (reference sequence). In DNA, the CDR3 is TGTGCCAGCAGCTTTGCCGGGACAGGCGGAGATACGCAGTATTTT. Translation: CASSFAGTGGDTQYF. Drawing the rest from reference TRBV7-9 and TRBJ2-3, the complete variable domain is DTGVSQNPRHKITKRGQNVTFRCDPISEHNRLYWYRQTLGQGPEFLTYFQNEAQLEKSRLLSDRFSAERPKGSFSTLEIQRTEQGDSAMYLCASSFAGTGGDTQYFGPGTRLTVL.

V and J are TRBV27 and TRBJ2-7; tentative D call: TRBD1 (5 bases). This CDR3 contains 13 residues. From germline, CDR1 is MNHEY and CDR2 SMNVEV (reference sequence). Trimming took off 3 bases at V and 3 bases at J, with 9 bases between the two ends. The CDR3 here is CASSFNRYYEQYF. The DNA for the CDR3 is TGTGCCAGCAGTTTTAACAGGTACTACGAGCAGTACTTC.

The chain carries TRBV19 and TRBJ1-1, with D maybe TRBD1 (5 bases). CDR3 length: 13 residues. The V gene lost 6 bases and the J gene lost 3 bases, with 11 bases spanning the gap. Germline V gives CDR1 LNHDA, CDR2 SQIVND (reference sequence). CDR3 protein: CASRVTGYTEAFF. The CDR3 coding sequence is TGTGCCAGTAGGGTCACAGGTTACACTGAAGCTTTCTTT.

The CDR3 reads CASSLVGTYGTDTQYF. DNA of the CDR3: TGTGCCAGCAGCTTGGTTGGGACTTATGGCACAGATACGCAGTATTTT. The chain recombines TRBV5-6 with TRBJ2-3; a weak D match, TRBD2 (6 bases). The CDR3 consists of 16 residues. The germline CDR1 and CDR2 sequences are SGHDT and YYEEEE. Trimming removed 0 bases from V and 1 base from J, with 12 bases in between.

The chain couples TRBV5-1 to TRBJ1-2; a possible D gene is TRBD1 (5 bases). The CDR3 has 14 amino acids. Trimming took 0 bases from V and 3 from J, leaving 9 bases between them. Per germline, CDR1 SGHRS and CDR2 YFSETQ. CDR3 nucleotide sequence: TGCGCCAGCAGCTTGGGGGGGGTTTACTATGGCTACACCTTC. Its protein product is CASSLGGVYYGYTF.

The chain joins TRBV7-9 to TRBJ1-5, with TRBD1 matching 7 bases. Germline assignment: CDR1 SEHNR and CDR2 FQNEAQ (reference sequence). J was trimmed by 6 bases and V by 1 base; bases with no gene match: 6. The CDR3 has 15 amino acids. The DNA of the CDR3 is TGTGCCAGCAGCTTAGGTGGTCAGGGGGGTCAGCCCCAGCATTTT. Translation gives CASSLGGQGGQPQHF. The full variable domain, completed using reference TRBV7-9 and TRBJ1-5, is DTGVSQNPRHKITKRGQNVTFRCDPISEHNRLYWYRQTLGQGPEFLTYFQNEAQLEKSRLLSDRFSAERPKGSFSTLEIQRTEQGDSAMYLCASSLGGQGGQPQHFGDGTRLSIL.

The chain employs TRBV5-5 and TRBJ2-6; TRBD1 aligns across 10 bases. CDR3 size: 19 residues. V was pared by 4 bases and J by 0 bases, with 10 bases of the junction left unmatched. Germline V gene data show CDR1 as SGHKS and CDR2 as YYEKEE (reference sequence). CDR3: CASSPQGTGDISGANVLTF. As DNA, the CDR3 is TGTGCCAGCAGCCCACAGGGGACAGGGGATATCTCTGGGGCCAACGTCCTGACTTTC.

The chain combines TRBV29-1 with TRBJ1-3; tentatively, D is TRBD1 (6 bases). V was shortened by 7 bases and J by 0 bases, with 13 bases between the two germline ends. This CDR3 contains 14 residues. Germline V gene data show CDR1 as SQVTM and CDR2 as ANQGSEA. Here the CDR3 reads CSALDSFSGNTIYF. CDR3 DNA sequence: TGCAGCGCCCTGGACAGCTTCTCTGGAAACACCATATATTTT.

The chain couples TRBV15 to TRBJ1-4; D is unclear. This CDR3 is 15 amino acids long. V was clipped by 9 bases and J by 0 bases, with 14 bases between them. In germline, CDR1 is LNHNV, CDR2 YYDKDF (reference sequence). The CDR3 DNA reads TGTGCCACTCAGCGGACCCCCGCAACTAATGAAAAACTGTTTTTT. Translated: CATQRTPATNEKLFF. The variable domain in full, completed from reference TRBV15 and TRBJ1-4, reads DAMVIQNPRYQVTQFGKPVTLSCSQTLNHNVMYWYQQKSSQAPKLLFHYYDKDFNNEADTPDNFQSRRPNTSFCFLDIRSPGLGDTAMYLCATQRTPATNEKLFFGSGTQLSVL.

This chain connects TRBV25-1 to TRBJ2-7; D uncertain. The CDR3 loop spans 11 amino acids. Between the trimmed V and J ends, which lost 8 bases and 0 bases, there was a span of 5 bases. The V gene's germline CDR1 is MGHDK and CDR2 SYGVNS. The CDR3 reads CASGFSYEQYF. For the CDR3, the DNA is TGTGCCAGCGGCTTCTCCTACGAGCAGTACTTC.

This sequence joins TRBV28 and TRBJ1-4; TRBD1 is a possible D gene (6 bases). The germline V gene has CDR1 MDHEN and CDR2 SYDVKM. Trimming left V 6 bases short and J 7 bases short, with 15 bases between. There are 14 residues in the CDR3. CDR3 nucleotide sequence: TGTGCCAGCAGGGAGGACAGTGAGCTTGAAAAACTGTTTTTT. Protein: CASREDSELEKLFF.

The chain couples TRBV11-2 to TRBJ2-3; 7 bases map to TRBD2. Germline assignment: CDR1 SGHAT and CDR2 FQNNGV. V lost 0 bases to trimming and J lost 4 bases; unmatched junction nucleotides: 4. This CDR3 has 15 amino acids. CDR3: CASSLEGGQSDTQYF. The CDR3 coding sequence is TGTGCCAGCAGCTTAGAGGGAGGGCAGTCAGATACGCAGTATTTT.

The chain combines TRBV6-4 with TRBJ2-3, with a weak D call TRBD1 (5 bases). The CDR3 spans 15 residues. V lost 2 bases and J 2 bases, leaving 11 bases between the germline ends. Germline loops: CDR1 MRHNA, CDR2 SNTAGT. The CDR3 loop is CASSDGAGSTDTQYF. CDR3 nucleotides: TGTGCCAGCAGTGACGGGGCAGGATCCACAGATACGCAGTATTTT.

The chain combines TRBV27 with TRBJ2-2; 7 bases map to TRBD2. J was trimmed by 8 bases and V by 4 bases; bases with no gene match: 13. The CDR3 consists of 16 residues. Germline-derived CDR1 and CDR2 are MNHEY and SMNVEV (reference sequence). The CDR3 protein is CASSSPTRERTGELFF. CDR3 in DNA: TGTGCCAGCAGTTCGCCCACGCGGGAGCGGACTGGGGAGCTGTTTTTT.

The rearrangement joins TRBV6-6 to TRBJ1-2; D is perhaps TRBD1 (6 bases). CDR1 is MNHNY, CDR2 SVGAGI, per germline (reference sequence). V was clipped by 7 bases and J by 1 base, with 16 bases between them. The CDR3 runs 15 residues. CDR3 protein: CASNPREGVNYGYTF. CDR3 sequence (DNA): TGTGCCAGCAACCCGAGAGAGGGGGTTAACTATGGCTACACCTTC.

This clone was detected a few times. V is TRBV29-1 and J is TRBJ2-7; 8 bases line up with TRBD2. Per the germline V gene, CDR1 is SQVTM and CDR2 is ANQGSEA. J gave up 2 bases and V 5 bases, and 11 bases lay outside the gene matches. This CDR3 spans 15 amino acids. CDR3 nucleotides: TGCAGCGTTCGGTTTTGGACTAGCTCAACCTACGAGCAGTACTTC. Translated: CSVRFWTSSTYEQYF.

CDR3 in amino acids: CASMGIPGQRSDQPQHF. CDR3 DNA: TGTGCCAGTATGGGAATACCGGGACAGAGATCGGATCAGCCCCAGCATTTT. The chain links TRBV19 to TRBJ1-5; 7 positions match TRBD1. The CDR3 sequence is 17 residues long. From germline, CDR1 is LNHDA and CDR2 SQIVND (reference sequence). With V trimmed by 7 bases and J by 5 bases, 17 bases remained unmatched. Full variable domain (remainder filled in from reference TRBV19 and TRBJ1-5): DGGITQSPKYLFRKEGQNVTLSCEQNLNHDAMYWYRQDPGQGLRLIYYSQIVNDFQKGDIAEGYSVSREKKESFPLTVTSAQKNPTAFYLCASMGIPGQRSDQPQHFGDGTRLSIL.

V gene TRBV7-2 combines with J gene TRBJ1-2; 9 bases map to TRBD1. CDR1 and CDR2 (germline): SGHTA, FQGNSA. CDR3 size: 16 residues. V dropped 3 bases and J dropped 4; count of bases not matched to a gene: 9. CDR3: CASSFLTGGEGYGYTF. CDR3 coding DNA: TGTGCCAGCAGCTTCCTAACAGGGGGCGAAGGCTATGGCTACACCTTC.